These 9 T cell receptor beta chains originate from one sample sequenced in a study of CD8+ T cells in alopecia areata. RNA extraction was followed by reverse transcription into cDNA, which acted as the sequencing template. Some clones are missing from TCRdb's copy, which holds only in-frame ones; the method was immunoSEQ multiplex PCR. The data show some 110,000 clones, with none appearing a single time. Specimen: lesional skin. The receptors here all came from a C3H/HeJ mouse with alopecia areata. The strain bears MHC haplotype H2-k.

This clone has just a few counts. Gene names refer to mouse genes. Read coverage stops 4 residues before the CDR3 terminus; the germline J gene supplies the remainder. The chain joins TRBV1 to TRBJ2-3; 9 bases are a match to TRBD2. This CDR3 comprises 14 residues. The germline V gene has CDR1 NSQYPW and CDR2 LRSPGD (reference sequence). The covered CDR3 bases are TGCACCTGCAGTGCCTCGGGACTGGGAGAA. This gives the protein CTCSASGLGE. The whole CDR3 sequence reads CTCSASGLGETLYF. The full variable domain, with the rest looked up from reference TRBV1 and TRBJ2-3, is VTLLEQNPRWRLVPRGQAVNLRCILKNSQYPWMSWYQQDLQKQLQWLFTLRSPGDKEVKSLPGADYLATRVTDTELRLQVANMSQGRTLYCTCSASGLGETLYFGSGTRLTVL.

This clone has only a few counts. Gene labels here are mouse ones. The CDR3 here is CASSETGSDTQYF. The sequenced CDR3 bases are TGTGCCAGCAGTGAGACAGGGTCGGAC. The gene calls are TRBV13-3 and TRBJ2-5; 7 bases align to TRBD1. The read gets to within 4 residues of the CDR3 end, and the germline J gene fills in the rest. Germline V gene lookup returns CDR1 NNHDY and CDR2 SYVADS. The CDR3 sequence is 13 residues long.

Only a few counts were recorded for this clone. Gene names follow the mouse nomenclature. The sequenced fragment ends 4 residues before the CDR3 boundary, so the rest is inferred from the germline J gene. This same CDR3 is encoded by further DNA sequences in the sample. The V gene is TRBV17, the J gene TRBJ2-7; 11 bases are shared with TRBD2. This CDR3 spans 15 amino acids. Germline loops: CDR1 MNHDT, CDR2 YYDKIL. Germline trimming cut 6 bases from V and 0 bases from J; bases unmatched to any gene: 4. The CDR3 loop is CASSRTGGSSYEQYF. CDR3 bases read: TGTGCTAGCAGCCGGACTGGGGGGAGCTCCTAT.

Comments on this clone: Mouse germline and gene names are used. The read ends 4 residues before the CDR3 terminus; that terminus is restored from the germline J gene. Within the sample, other DNA sequences also encode this same CDR3. The genes are TRBV1 and TRBJ2-2; 9 bases align to TRBD1. The ends lost 6 bases at V and 4 bases at J; junction bases unmatched: 3. CDR1 NSQYPW and CDR2 LRSPGD come from the germline V gene (reference sequence). This CDR3 region has 14 residues. CDR3 protein: CTCSPGQGTGQLYF. The sequenced CDR3 bases are TGCACCTGCAGCCCGGGACAGGGCACCGGG.

This clone has at least ten counts. Genes and germline come from the mouse. The CDR3 is cut off 4 residues early in the read; its end comes from the germline J gene. The chain uses TRBV13-3 and TRBJ2-5, with 7 bases fitting TRBD1. Germline loops: CDR1 NNHDY, CDR2 SYVADS. This CDR3 contains 15 residues. Losses at the gene ends were 0 bases for V and 3 bases for J; bases not matched to a gene: 4. The DNA read from the CDR3 is TGTGCCAGCAGTGATGCCGCCAGGGGGCAAGAC. As protein: CASSDAARGQD. The complete CDR3 sequence is CASSDAARGQDTQYF. Combining the CDR3 with reference TRBV13-3 and TRBJ2-5 gives the whole variable domain EAAVTQSPRSKVAVTGGKVTLSCHQTNNHDYMYWYRQDTGHGLRLIHYSYVADSTEKGDIPDGYKASRPSQENFSLILELASLSQTAVYFCASSDAARGQDTQYFGPGTRLLVL.

As concerns this clone: Gene names denote mouse genes. The read ends 4 residues early relative to the CDR3; the germline J gene fills the gap. V and J are TRBV1 and TRBJ1-4; 9 nucleotides align to TRBD1. V lost 0 bases and J lost 6; bases outside the gene matches: 5. The germline V gene encodes CDR1 NSQYPW and CDR2 LRSPGD (reference sequence). The CDR3 is 16 residues long. Incomplete CDR3 DNA: TGCACCTGCAGTGCAGATTCTACAGGGGGCCACGAA. This encodes CTCSADSTGGHE. The CDR3 in its entirety is CTCSADSTGGHERLFF.

Notes on this clone: All gene names here are mouse names. The CDR3 extends 4 residues past the end of the read, so its final part is completed from the germline J gene. The V gene is TRBV19, the J gene TRBJ1-4, with 7 bases lining up with TRBD1. Germline V gives CDR1 FNHDT, CDR2 SITEND (reference sequence). CDR3 length: 15 residues. After removal of 4 bases from V and 0 bases from J, the junction contained 3 bases not matched to a gene. The CDR3 sequence: CASSQTGISNERLFF. The CDR3 bases that were read are TGTGCCAGCAGTCAGACAGGGATTTCCAACGAA.

On this clone: Here the gene names and germline are mouse. The sequenced CDR3 bases are TGTGCCAGCAGTGACCCTGGGACAGGGGTTGCT. This sequence encodes CASSDPGTGVA. The full CDR3 protein is CASSDPGTGVAEQFF. This chain connects TRBV13-3 to TRBJ2-1; TRBD1 matches 10 bases. Read sequence stops 4 residues before the CDR3 end, and the germline J gene provides the missing end. CDR3 length: 15 residues. Unmatched junction bases numbered 5, after V lost 2 bases and J lost 6 bases. Germline V lookup: CDR1 NNHDY, CDR2 SYVADS.

Comments on this clone: All gene names here are mouse names. CDR3 DNA, as far as it was read: TGTGCCAGCGATCAGGGAAGGGGAAAC. It encodes CASDQGRGN. The CDR3 reads in full as CASDQGRGNTLYF. This chain links TRBV13-3 with TRBJ2-4; tentatively, D is TRBD1 (5 bases). The read gets to within 4 residues of the CDR3 end, and the germline J gene fills in the rest. Per germline, CDR1 NNHDY and CDR2 SYVADS. This CDR3 is 13 amino acids long.